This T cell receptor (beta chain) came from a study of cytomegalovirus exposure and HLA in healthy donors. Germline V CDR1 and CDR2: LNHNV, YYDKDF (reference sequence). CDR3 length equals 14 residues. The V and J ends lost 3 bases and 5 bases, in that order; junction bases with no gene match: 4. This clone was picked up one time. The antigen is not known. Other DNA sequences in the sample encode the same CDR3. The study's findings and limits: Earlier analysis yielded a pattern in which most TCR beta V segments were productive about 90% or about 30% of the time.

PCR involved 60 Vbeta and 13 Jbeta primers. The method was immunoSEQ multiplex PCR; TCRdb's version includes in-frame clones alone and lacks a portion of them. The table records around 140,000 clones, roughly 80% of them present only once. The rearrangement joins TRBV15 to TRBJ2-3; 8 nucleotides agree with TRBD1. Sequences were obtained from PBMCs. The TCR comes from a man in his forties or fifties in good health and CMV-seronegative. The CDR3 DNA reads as TGTGCCACCAGCAGGCCAGGGGGCGGAGATACGCAGTATTTT. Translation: CATSRPGGGDTQYF.